The rows below give T cell receptor beta chains drawn from one sample of a study of shared clonotypes between healthy human individuals. Method: immunoSEQ multiplex PCR; TCRdb's copy keeps in-frame clones and lacks some. Of fewer than 850,000 clones in the sample, around 91% are singletons; the top ten hold more than 30%. The sample consisted of memory CD8+ T cells from PBMCs. These receptors originate from a young man in good health. Some clones in this sample may be carry-over from other donors' samples. Each CDR3 is given with its conserved first and last residue. The D gene is left open where the match is weak. Expanded clones are given a class, and other clones once, few, many or no size at all.

>TRBV28|TRBD2|.|TRBJ2-7
CASSFKVGDYSYEQYF
TGTGCCAGCAGTTTCAAGGTGGGGGACTACTCATACGAGCAGTACTTC
>TRBV21-1|.|.|TRBJ1-2
CASSKVEGPFNPYGYTF
TGTGCCAGCAGCAAGGTGGAGGGACCCTTCAATCCCTATGGCTACACCTTC
>TRBV27|TRBD2|.|TRBJ2-1
CASSLSPRESEHEQFF
TGTGCCAGCAGTTTATCTCCGCGGGAGTCCGAGCATGAGCAGTTCTTC
>TRBV27|.|.|TRBJ1-1
CASSLGRSTEAFF
TGTGCCAGCAGCTTGGGCCGGTCCACTGAAGCTTTCTTT
>TRBV2|.|.|TRBJ2-7
CASSDPSSYEQYF
TGTGCCAGCAGTGATCCTAGCTCCTACGAGCAGTACTTC
>TRBV5-3|TRBD1|.|TRBJ1-5
CARSSGCMDDRVSQPQHF
TGTGCCAGAAGCTCGGGATGTATGGATGACAGGGTGAGTCAGCCCCAGCATTTT
>TRBV7-8|TRBD1|.|TRBJ2-5
CASNSDRVNPETQYF
TGTGCCAGCAACTCGGACAGGGTTAATCCGGAGACCCAGTACTTC
>TRBV9|.|.|TRBJ2-2
CASSVLEGELFF
TGTGCCAGCAGCGTCTTGGAAGGGGAGCTGTTTTTT
>TRBV9|.|few|TRBJ2-5
CASSAHQETQYF
TGTGCCAGCAGCGCCCACCAAGAGACCCAGTACTTC
>TRBV11-3|.|.|TRBJ2-3
CASSPRQTWGPDTQYF
TGTGCCAGCAGCCCAAGACAGACCTGGGGCCCAGATACGCAGTATTTT
>TRBV7-9|.|.|TRBJ2-7
CASSLVYVGGIHEQYF
TGTGCCAGCAGCTTAGTATACGTCGGGGGTATCCACGAGCAGTACTTC
>TRBV10-2|.|once|TRBJ2-5
CASSESMGGWILTGEETQYF
TGCGCCAGCAGTGAGTCGATGGGGGGCTGGATCCTAACGGGAGAAGAGACCCAGTACTTC
>TRBV4-3|.|.|TRBJ2-5
CASSQGGLLGETQYF
TGCGCCAGCAGCCAAGGCGGCTTACTAGGGGAGACCCAGTACTTC
>TRBV10-1|.|.|TRBJ2-7
CASSESKSYEQYF
TGCGCCAGCAGTGAGTCGAAGAGCTACGAGCAGTACTTC
>TRBV5-1|.|.|TRBJ2-3
CASSLTTYRRGDTQYF
TGCGCCAGCAGCTTGACGACGTACAGGAGGGGTGATACGCAGTATTTT
>TRBV19|.|.|TRBJ2-7
CASSTYYEQYF
TGTGCCAGTAGTACTTACTACGAGCAGTACTTC
>TRBV5-1|.|.|TRBJ1-2
CASSSAAADYGYTF
TGCGCCAGCAGCTCTGCTGCAGCCGACTATGGCTACACCTTC
>TRBV7-9|TRBD2|many|TRBJ2-1
CASSPEPGLAGDEQFF
TGTGCCAGCAGCCCGGAACCGGGACTAGCGGGGGATGAGCAGTTCTTC
>TRBV5-4|TRBD2|.|TRBJ2-2
CASRGTSGGNTGELFF
TGTGCCAGCCGTGGGACTAGCGGGGGGAACACCGGGGAGCTGTTTTTT
>TRBV7-6|TRBD1|.|TRBJ2-7
CASSFRDRGDEQYF
TGTGCCAGCAGCTTCCGGGACAGGGGCGACGAGCAGTACTTC
>TRBV10-3|TRBD2|.|TRBJ2-7
CAISESSVAGGREQYF
TGTGCCATCAGTGAGTCGTCAGTAGCGGGAGGAAGGGAGCAGTACTTC
>TRBV9|.|.|TRBJ2-7
CASSVGIGIAYEQYF
TGTGCCAGCAGCGTAGGTATCGGGATTGCCTACGAGCAGTACTTC
>TRBV6-6|.|.|TRBJ2-1
CASSYSLNEQFF
TGTGCCAGCAGTTACTCGCTCAATGAGCAGTTCTTC
>TRBV5-6|.|.|TRBJ2-7
CASSFGPSAQYF
TGTGCCAGCAGCTTTGGACCGTCCGCGCAGTACTTC
>TRBV5-1|TRBD2|.|TRBJ2-3
CASSAWAGGGDTQYF
TGCGCCAGCAGCGCCTGGGCGGGAGGCGGGGATACGCAGTATTTT
>TRBV28|TRBD1|.|TRBJ2-2
CASSLRTGAAGELFF
TGTGCCAGCAGTTTGCGGACAGGCGCCGCCGGGGAGCTGTTTTTT
>TRBV7-9|TRBD1|.|TRBJ1-4
CASSSIGGQGVEKLFF
TGTGCCAGCAGCTCCATAGGGGGACAGGGAGTAGAAAAACTGTTTTTT
>TRBV30|.|.|TRBJ2-2
CAWSKRNTGELFF
TGTGCCTGGAGTAAGAGGAACACCGGGGAGCTGTTTTTT
>TRBV5-1|TRBD1|.|TRBJ2-2
CASSLATGGRTGELFF
TGCGCCAGCAGCTTGGCCACAGGGGGCCGGACCGGGGAGCTGTTTTTT
>TRBV19|TRBD2|.|TRBJ2-1
CASSTRLAGAFLSYNEQFF
TGTGCCAGTAGTACCCGACTAGCGGGAGCCTTTCTCTCCTACAATGAGCAGTTCTTC
>TRBV27|TRBD2|.|TRBJ2-1
CASSFFAGDLYNEQFF
TGTGCCAGCAGTTTTTTTGCGGGAGATCTCTACAATGAGCAGTTCTTC